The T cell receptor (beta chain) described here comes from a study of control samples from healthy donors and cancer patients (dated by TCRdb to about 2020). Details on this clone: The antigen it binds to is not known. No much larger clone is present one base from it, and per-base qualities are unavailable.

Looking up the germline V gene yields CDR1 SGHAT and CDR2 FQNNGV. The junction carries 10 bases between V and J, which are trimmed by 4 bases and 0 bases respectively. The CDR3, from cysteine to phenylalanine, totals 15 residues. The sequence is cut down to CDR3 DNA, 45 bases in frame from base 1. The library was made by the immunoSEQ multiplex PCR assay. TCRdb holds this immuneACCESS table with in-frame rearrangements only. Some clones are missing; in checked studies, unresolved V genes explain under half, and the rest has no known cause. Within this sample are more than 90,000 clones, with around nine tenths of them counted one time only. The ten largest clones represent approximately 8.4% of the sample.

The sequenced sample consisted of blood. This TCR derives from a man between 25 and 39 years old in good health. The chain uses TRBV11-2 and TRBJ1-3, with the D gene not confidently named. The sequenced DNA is TGTGCCAGCAGCTCGGACGCTGGCTCTGGAAACACCATATATTTT. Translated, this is CASSSDAGSGNTIYF.